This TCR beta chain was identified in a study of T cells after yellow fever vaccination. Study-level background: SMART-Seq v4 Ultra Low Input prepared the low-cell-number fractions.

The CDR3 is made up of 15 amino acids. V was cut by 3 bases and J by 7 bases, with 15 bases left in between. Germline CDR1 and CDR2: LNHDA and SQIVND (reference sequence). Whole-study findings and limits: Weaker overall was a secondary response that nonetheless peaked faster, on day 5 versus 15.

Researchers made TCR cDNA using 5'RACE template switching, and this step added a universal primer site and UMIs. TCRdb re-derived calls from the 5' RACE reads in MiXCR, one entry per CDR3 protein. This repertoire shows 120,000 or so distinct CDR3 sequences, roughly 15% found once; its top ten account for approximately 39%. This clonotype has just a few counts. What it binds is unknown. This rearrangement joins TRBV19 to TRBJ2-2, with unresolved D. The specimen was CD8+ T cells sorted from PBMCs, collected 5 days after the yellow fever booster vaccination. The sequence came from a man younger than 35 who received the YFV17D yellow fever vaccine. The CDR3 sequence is CASSISSVGYGELFF. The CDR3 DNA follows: TGTGCCAGTAGTATTTCCTCGGTCGGGTACGGGGAGCTGTTTTTT.